The rows below give T cell receptor beta chains drawn from one sample of a study of T-cell reconstitution after alpha-beta-depleted transplantation in children. TCRdb processed the PCR reads anew with MiXCR; each CDR3 protein has one entry. The table shows 220,000 or so distinct CDR3 sequences, with roughly 8.2% occurring only once. The specimen comprised PBMCs, mostly from graft donor cells, sampled 180 days after TCRalphabeta/CD19-depleted stem cell transplant. Receptors originate from a male patient between 5 and 17 years old who had a stem cell transplant for acute lymphoblastic leukemia, so the T cells may come from the graft donor. CDR3s include the opening cysteine and the closing phenylalanine or tryptophan. D genes are given only for firm matches. Rows may omit the clone size; those that give it use once, few, many or a size class.

CDR3nt,CDR3aa,abundance,v_gene,d_gene,j_gene
TGTGCCTGCAGTTACGGACAGGGTAGCAATCAGCCCCAGCATTTT,CACSYGQGSNQPQHF,many,TRBV6-5,TRBD1,TRBJ1-5
TGCAGTGCTAGAGCGGAAAATGCTGACTATGGCTACACCTTC,CSARAENADYGYTF,many,TRBV20-1,NA,TRBJ1-2
TGCGCCAGCAGCTTGGGAACAGGCCGAGGCGGGATCTACGAGCAGTACTTC,CASSLGTGRGGIYEQYF,NA,TRBV5-1,NA,TRBJ2-7
TGTGCCAGCAGCTTAAGGGGGGTCGCTGAAGCTTTCTTT,CASSLRGVAEAFF,many,TRBV7-2,NA,TRBJ1-1
TGTGCCAGCAGCTTAGGGGACAGGGAGAACGAGCAGTACTTC,CASSLGDRENEQYF,many,TRBV5-5,TRBD1,TRBJ2-7
TGTGCCAGCAGCCAGGGGGTCACGGAGACCCAGTACTTC,CASSQGVTETQYF,many,TRBV14,NA,TRBJ2-5
TGCAGCGTTGTAGCGGGAGTCTACGAGCAGTACTTC,CSVVAGVYEQYF,many,TRBV29-1,TRBD2,TRBJ2-7
TGTGCCAGCAGCGGTCGACTAGCGGGATCCTACGAGCAGTACTTC,CASSGRLAGSYEQYF,many,TRBV28,TRBD2,TRBJ2-7
TGTGCCAGCAGAAGGACAGGAAGCACAGATACGCAGTATTTT,CASRRTGSTDTQYF,many,TRBV14,TRBD1,TRBJ2-3
TGCGCCAGCAGAGGGACAGGCACGTCCTACGAGCAGTACTTC,CASRGTGTSYEQYF,NA,TRBV10-1,TRBD1,TRBJ2-7
TGTGCCAGCAGCTTAGTAGTGGGGGGCTCCTACAATGAGCAGTTCTTC,CASSLVVGGSYNEQFF,many,TRBV7-9,NA,TRBJ2-1
TGCAGCGTTGACCTCACGGGCCCCAACACTGAAGCTTTCTTT,CSVDLTGPNTEAFF,many,TRBV29-1,NA,TRBJ1-1
TGTGCCAGCAGCCACGGACAGGGTTCTTCACCCCTCCACTTT,CASSHGQGSSPLHF,many,TRBV3-1,TRBD1,TRBJ1-6
TGTGCCAGCAGCTTATCAACGAGCTCCTACAATGAGCAGTTCTTC,CASSLSTSSYNEQFF,NA,TRBV7-6,NA,TRBJ2-1
TGTGCCAGCAGTGGTCGCCAGGGGAGAAGGTACTTC,CASSGRQGRRYF,many,TRBV2,NA,TRBJ2-7
TGTGCCAGCAGCTTAGAAGTACTGCCCGGGGAGCTGTTTTTT,CASSLEVLPGELFF,NA,TRBV7-6,NA,TRBJ2-2
TGTGCCAGCAGTTTTGGAATCCGACACGAGCAGTACTTC,CASSFGIRHEQYF,many,TRBV12-3/TRBV12-4,NA,TRBJ2-7
TGTGCCAGCAGCTTCTCTACCGGGACTCGGCGGAAAAAACTGTTTTTT,CASSFSTGTRRKKLFF,many,TRBV7-3,NA,TRBJ1-4
TGTGCCAGCACCCAAAACATTCAGTACTTC,CASTQNIQYF,many,TRBV6-5,NA,TRBJ2-4
TGTGCCAGCTCACCACAGACAGGGCCCGGGGAGCTGTTTTTT,CASSPQTGPGELFF,NA,TRBV18,TRBD1,TRBJ2-2
TGCGCCAGCAGCTTGGAGGACAGGCTTTTGAACACCATATATTTT,CASSLEDRLLNTIYF,many,TRBV5-1,TRBD1,TRBJ1-3
TGCAGTGCTAGTATACGGGGTCGTTCCTACGAGCAGTACTTC,CSASIRGRSYEQYF,many,TRBV20-1,NA,TRBJ2-7
TGTGCCAGCAGTTATGGCATCTTTAGCAATCAGCCCCAGCATTTT,CASSYGIFSNQPQHF,many,TRBV6-5,NA,TRBJ1-5
TGTGCCAGCAGTTCCGGGGTTCGGTCCGGGGAGCTGTTTTTT,CASSSGVRSGELFF,many,TRBV28,NA,TRBJ2-2
TGTGCCATCAGCGACGGGACAGGGGCCGAGCTCTACAATGAGCAGTTCTTC,CAISDGTGAELYNEQFF,many,TRBV10-3,TRBD1,TRBJ2-1
TGTGCCAGCAGCCAGACAGGGGGCTATTACGAGCAGTACTTC,CASSQTGGYYEQYF,many,TRBV9,TRBD1,TRBJ2-7
TGTGCCAGCAGTTTTCGGTCAGGAAACAATCAGCCCCAGCATTTT,CASSFRSGNNQPQHF,NA,TRBV28,NA,TRBJ1-5
TGTGCCAGCAGCCAAACGGGGCGGGAGACCCAGTACTTC,CASSQTGRETQYF,many,TRBV3-1,NA,TRBJ2-5
TGCGCCAGCAGCTTGGACGCGGGGCAGAATAATTCACCCCTCCACTTT,CASSLDAGQNNSPLHF,many,TRBV5-1,NA,TRBJ1-6
TGCAGTGCTCTACTCCCTACCTACAATGAGCAGTTCTTC,CSALLPTYNEQFF,many,TRBV20-1,NA,TRBJ2-1
TGTGCCAGCAGTTACGGGGGAGCTTTCTTT,CASSYGGAFF,many,TRBV6-6,NA,TRBJ1-1
TGTGCCAGCAGCTCACCAGGGGGCGGGTCGGTCTTC,CASSSPGGGSVF,many,TRBV7-2,TRBD1,TRBJ2-1
TGCGCCAGCAGCCCGGCGGGGGGAACAGGCGAGCAGTACTTC,CASSPAGGTGEQYF,many,TRBV5-1,TRBD2,TRBJ2-7
TGTGCCAGCAGCCCCCAGGCCCCTAGCAATCAGCCCCAGCATTTT,CASSPQAPSNQPQHF,NA,TRBV7-2,NA,TRBJ1-5
TGCGCCAGCAGCCAAGCTCTCCCTACTAGCGGGGGATTGAACGAGCAGTACTTC,CASSQALPTSGGLNEQYF,many,TRBV4-3,TRBD2,TRBJ2-7
TGCGCCAGCAGCGAAGATCTGACTAGCGGGGGAGTCTACGAGCAGTACTTC,CASSEDLTSGGVYEQYF,NA,TRBV4-3,TRBD2,TRBJ2-7
TGTGCCATCAGCACAGGGGGCAATAACTATGGCTACACCTTC,CAISTGGNNYGYTF,few,TRBV10-3,TRBD1,TRBJ1-2
TGCAGTGCTAGACGTCCGGGACTAGCGGGCCTTAGCTCCTACGAGCAGTACTTC,CSARRPGLAGLSSYEQYF,many,TRBV20-1,TRBD2,TRBJ2-7
TGCGCCAGCAGCAAGGGGCCAACCCAAGAGACCCAGTACTTC,CASSKGPTQETQYF,many,TRBV5-1,NA,TRBJ2-5
TGTGCCAGCAAGGGCTGGCCTCCCGGGGAGCTGTTTTTT,CASKGWPPGELFF,many,TRBV27,NA,TRBJ2-2
TGTGCCAGCTCACCACTGGCCAAGACAGGGACCACAGATACGCAGTATTTT,CASSPLAKTGTTDTQYF,few,TRBV18,TRBD1,TRBJ2-3
TGCAGTGCTAGACGGGGGGTGGCGGATACGCAGTATTTT,CSARRGVADTQYF,few,TRBV20-1,TRBD2,TRBJ2-3
TGTGCCATCAGCACCGGGGGGGCCTATAATTCACCCCTCCACTTT,CAISTGGAYNSPLHF,many,TRBV10-3,NA,TRBJ1-6
TGTGCCAGCAGCGTAGCCCTGGGGGGCTACACCTTC,CASSVALGGYTF,many,TRBV9,NA,TRBJ1-2
TGTGCCAGCAGCTTAGTGGGAGGACCGAGCTCTGGAAACACCATATATTTT,CASSLVGGPSSGNTIYF,many,TRBV7-2,NA,TRBJ1-3